The 21 T cell receptor beta chains given below trace back to one sample, sequenced in a study of T cells in Graves' hyperthyroidism and ophthalmopathy. Using RNA transcripts as the source, TCR beta CDR3 regions were amplified. RT-PCR in the first round (using the HTBI primer set) targeted the TCR CDR3. TCRdb passed the multiplex PCR reads through MiXCR, listing each CDR3 protein once. This table has hundreds of thousands of distinct CDR3 sequences, 38% appearing once. Sequencing was done on a sample of blood. All receptors come from a man aged 18 to 30 with Graves' hyperthyroidism.

The rearrangement links TRBV9 to TRBJ1-6, with a possible D match to TRBD1 (5 bases). V was clipped by 3 bases and J by 7 bases, with 8 bases between them. The CDR3 runs to 13 residues. From germline, CDR1 is SGDLS and CDR2 YYNGEE. CDR3 in amino acids: CASSARGNSPLHF. CDR3 nucleotides: TGTGCCAGCAGCGCCCGGGGGAATTCACCCCTCCACTTT.

In this sample, this clonotype turned up many times. This chain connects TRBV2 to TRBJ1-4; the D gene is possibly TRBD1 (6 bases). The CDR3 runs 15 residues. CDR1 SNHLY and CDR2 FYNNEI come from the germline V gene. Trimming removed 6 bases at V and 6 bases at J, with 17 bases between. The CDR3 region has the DNA TGTGCCAGCAGGAGAACCCCAGGGGTACATGAAAAACTGTTTTTT. This sequence encodes CASRRTPGVHEKLFF. Complete variable domain (other parts from reference TRBV2 and TRBJ1-4): EPEVTQTPSHQVTQMGQEVILRCVPISNHLYFYWYRQILGQKVEFLVSFYNNEISEKSEIFDDQFSVERPDGSNFTLKIRSTKLEDSAMYFCASRRTPGVHEKLFFGSGTQLSVL.

The rearrangement links TRBV6-5 to TRBJ1-6, with 8 bases matching TRBD1. The CDR3 spans 15 residues. Germline V gene data show CDR1 as MNHEY and CDR2 as SVGAGI. The V and J ends lost 3 bases and 7 bases, in that order; junction bases with no gene match: 5. CDR3: CASSYFGDRNSPLHF. Here the CDR3 DNA reads TGTGCCAGCAGTTATTTTGGGGACAGGAATTCACCCCTCCACTTT.

In this sample, this clonotype turned up a few times. The genes are TRBV19 and TRBJ1-1; the D gene is possibly TRBD1 (5 bases). The V and J ends lost 7 bases and 4 bases respectively, with 13 bases between them. Germline CDR1 LNHDA, CDR2 SQIVND (reference sequence). The CDR3 spans 13 residues. CDR3 sequence (DNA): TGTGCCAGTACCTGGGGGGAGGCCACTGAAGCTTTCTTT. Translated, it gives CASTWGEATEAFF.

Turning to this clonotype: Sequence at one end of the junction differs from germline and may be a read error. V and J are TRBV7-7 and TRBJ1-4, with TRBD1 identical over 7 bases. The length of the CDR3 is 16 residues. Germline-derived CDR1 and CDR2 are SSHAT and FNYEAQ (reference sequence). The CDR3 DNA is TGCGCCAGCAGCCAGGGGGACAGCTCAACTAATGAAAAACTGTTTTTT. Translating gives CASSQGDSSTNEKLFF.

This clonotype was seen a handful of times. The V gene is TRBV7-8, the J gene TRBJ2-2; D is perhaps TRBD2 (5 bases). V lost 4 bases to trimming and J lost 0 bases, with 15 bases between them. This CDR3 contains 17 residues. Germline loops: CDR1 SGHVS, CDR2 FQNEAQ. This CDR3 is CASSSSSGYPNTGELFF. CDR3 in DNA: TGTGCCAGCAGCTCCTCAAGCGGATATCCGAACACCGGGGAGCTGTTTTTT.

The CDR3 coding sequence is TGTGCCAGTAGTTCCACCGGGACAATTACCGGGGAGCTGTTTTTT. This translates into CASSSTGTITGELFF. This sequence joins TRBV19 and TRBJ2-2; TRBD1 might be the D (6 bases). CDR1 LNHDA and CDR2 SQIVND come from the germline V gene (reference sequence). Trimming stripped 5 bases from V and 5 bases from J, with 15 bases between. This CDR3 region has 15 residues.

V and J are TRBV9 and TRBJ2-3, with TRBD1 as a possible D gene (5 bases). Germline CDR1 SGDLS, CDR2 YYNGEE. The CDR3 sequence is 13 residues long. V was trimmed by 5 bases and J by 5 bases, leaving 12 bases between them. CDR3 DNA: TGTGCCAGCAGAACCCAGGGAAAAGATACGCAGTATTTT. Its protein product is CASRTQGKDTQYF. Full variable domain (outside the CDR3, taken from reference TRBV9 and TRBJ2-3): DSGVTQTPKHLITATGQRVTLRCSPRSGDLSVYWYQQSLDQGLQFLIQYYNGEERAKGNILERFSAQQFPDLHSELNLSSLELGDSALYFCASRTQGKDTQYFGPGTRLTVL.

Regarding this clonotype: With a much larger clone just one base away, this may be a read error. This rearrangement joins TRBV2 to TRBJ2-2; TRBD1 aligns across 7 bases. V dropped 5 bases and J dropped 2; count of bases not matched to a gene: 8. The CDR3 has 16 residues. Germline CDR1 reads SNHLY; CDR2 reads FYNNEI. CDR3 sequence (DNA): TGTGCCAGCAGTCCTGGACAGGCCAGAAACACCGGGGAGCTGTTTTTT. This translates into CASSPGQARNTGELFF. The full variable domain, completed using reference TRBV2 and TRBJ2-2, is EPEVTQTPSHQVTQMGQEVILRCVPISNHLYFYWYRQILGQKVEFLVSFYNNEISEKSEIFDDQFSVERPDGSNFTLKIRSTKLEDSAMYFCASSPGQARNTGELFFGEGSRLTVL.

The chain carries TRBV25-1 and TRBJ1-6; D gene uncertain. Germline V gene lookup returns CDR1 MGHDK and CDR2 SYGVNS. This CDR3 region has 13 residues. DNA for the CDR3: TGTGCTAGAGAGGAGGGTTTTGGTTCACCCCTCCACTTT. This sequence encodes CAREEGFGSPLHF.

The rearrangement links TRBV20-1 to TRBJ1-5; 8 positions match TRBD1. CDR1 and CDR2 from the germline V gene are DFQATT and SNEGSKA (reference sequence). After removal of 5 bases from V and 2 bases from J, the junction contained 8 bases not matched to a gene. The CDR3 has 15 amino acids. In DNA, the CDR3 is TGCAGTGCTTCTCAGGGGGCGAGCGGCAATCAGCCCCAGCATTTT. Amino acid sequence: CSASQGASGNQPQHF.

The rearrangement joins TRBV29-1 to TRBJ2-2; D tentatively reads TRBD1 or TRBD2 (5 bases each). The CDR3 loop spans 14 amino acids. Per germline, CDR1 SQVTM and CDR2 ANQGSEA. V lost 6 bases to trimming and J lost 5 bases, with 16 bases between them. The CDR3 region is CSVRSGTETGELFF. CDR3 DNA sequence: TGCAGCGTCCGCAGTGGGACGGAGACCGGGGAGCTGTTTTTT.

A few counts support this clonotype. The chain carries TRBV7-9 and TRBJ1-1; D remains ambiguous. The V gene's germline CDR1 is SEHNR and CDR2 FQNEAQ (reference sequence). This CDR3 is built from 14 residues. V shed 3 bases and J shed 1 base, with 9 bases lying between them. As DNA, the CDR3 is TGTGCCAGCAGCTTGATACAGCCGAACACTGAAGCTTTCTTT. Its translation is CASSLIQPNTEAFF.

Many counts were recorded for this clonotype. The genes are TRBV20-1 and TRBJ2-2; D unresolved. The V gene lost 5 bases and the J gene lost 1 base, with 8 bases spanning the gap. This CDR3 is 13 amino acids long. Per germline, CDR1 DFQATT and CDR2 SNEGSKA (reference sequence). In DNA, the CDR3 is TGCAGTGCTCCCCTAGGGAACACCGGGGAGCTGTTTTTT. This sequence encodes CSAPLGNTGELFF.

This chain uses TRBV7-9 with TRBJ1-1; D remains unclear. Trimming stripped 0 bases from V and 11 bases from J, with 7 bases between. The germline gives CDR1 SEHNR, CDR2 FQNEAQ (reference sequence). This CDR3 region has 11 residues. The CDR3 loop reads CASSLADLAFF. CDR3 bases: TGTGCCAGCAGCTTAGCTGATTTGGCTTTCTTT.

CDR3 protein: CASSLRPQPDNYGYTF. CDR3 DNA: TGTGCCAGCAGTCTCAGACCCCAACCGGATAACTATGGCTACACCTTC. The chain uses TRBV12-3 or TRBV12-4 and TRBJ1-2; D ambiguous. CDR3 length: 16 amino acids. Trimming removed 5 bases from V and 1 base from J, with 17 bases in between.

This clonotype was seen a single time. The chain employs TRBV25-1 and TRBJ1-5; 8 bases align to TRBD1. The CDR3 covers 16 residues. V shed 4 bases and J 6 bases; nucleotides not matched to a gene: 11. The germline CDR1 and CDR2 sequences are MGHDK and SYGVNS. CDR3 residues: CASSVRSNTGGQPQHF. The CDR3 coding sequence is TGTGCCAGCAGTGTCCGATCGAATACAGGGGGTCAGCCCCAGCATTTT.

This clonotype showed up just a few times. The gene calls are TRBV6-6 and TRBJ1-3; a weak D match, TRBD1 (6 bases). CDR1 is MNHNY and CDR2 is SVGAGI in the germline V gene (reference sequence). The CDR3 covers 14 residues. Trimming stripped 6 bases from V and 2 bases from J, with 11 bases between. The CDR3 region is CASSTGTTGNTIYF. CDR3 in DNA: TGTGCCAGCAGCACCGGGACAACTGGAAACACCATATATTTT.

This clonotype appeared a few times. The V gene is TRBV19, the J gene TRBJ1-2; 8 bases line up with TRBD1. The CDR3 is 14 amino acids. Germline-derived CDR1 and CDR2 are LNHDA and SQIVND (reference sequence). J was trimmed by 8 bases and V by 10 bases; bases with no gene match: 15. DNA for the CDR3: TGTGCCACCTCCCCCATGGACAGGGTAGGAGGCTACACCTTC. The encoded protein is CATSPMDRVGGYTF.

The chain has TRBV7-9 and TRBJ2-2, with TRBD2 identical over 7 bases. The germline V gene has CDR1 SEHNR and CDR2 FQNEAQ (reference sequence). This CDR3 region has 14 residues. Germline trimming cut 9 bases from V and 4 bases from J; bases unmatched to any gene: 8. DNA of the CDR3: TGTGCCAGACCAGCGGGGTCGAGCACCGGGGAGCTGTTTTTT. As protein: CARPAGSSTGELFF.

In its sample, this clonotype was seen a few times. The V call is TRBV20-1, the J call TRBJ2-5; the D is unclear. Between the trimmed V and J ends, which lost 6 bases and 5 bases, there was a span of 16 bases. CDR3 size: 13 residues. Germline V gives CDR1 DFQATT, CDR2 SNEGSKA (reference sequence). CDR3 sequence: CSASEVTLETQYF. The CDR3, as DNA: TGCAGTGCCTCAGAAGTGACGTTGGAGACCCAGTACTTC.